These 22 T cell receptor beta chains originate from one sample sequenced in a study of shared clonotypes between healthy human individuals. The repertoire was sequenced with immunoSEQ multiplex PCR; TCRdb's copy has only in-frame clones and lacks some. The data contain hundreds of thousands of clones, approximately 97% of them singletons. Sequencing used naive CD4+ T cells sorted from blood. Subset noted: CD45RA+ positively selected. These receptors were taken from a woman aged 25-40 years in good health.

The chain uses TRBV15 and TRBJ2-7, with 10 bases identical to TRBD2. Germline CDR1 and CDR2: LNHNV and YYDKDF (reference sequence). Germline trimming cut 1 base from V and 5 bases from J; bases unmatched to any gene: 5. This CDR3 has 15 amino acids. CDR3 region: CATSRALAGVNEQYF. In DNA form, the CDR3 reads TGTGCCACCAGCAGAGCCCTAGCGGGAGTCAACGAGCAGTACTTC.

This clone was seen only a few times. This chain links TRBV28 with TRBJ1-1, with a weak D call TRBD1 (5 bases). The CDR3 is 11 residues long. The germline V gene has CDR1 MDHEN and CDR2 SYDVKM. Trimming left V 9 bases short and J 8 bases short, with 13 bases between. The CDR3 region is CASPAGGEAFF. For the CDR3, the DNA is TGTGCCAGTCCTGCGGGGGGGGAAGCTTTCTTT.

The chain recombines TRBV4-2 with TRBJ2-3, with TRBD2 identical over 12 bases. The junction had 12 bases not matched to a gene; V was cut back by 0 bases and J by 5 bases. The CDR3 is 19 amino acids. Germline V gives CDR1 LGHNA, CDR2 YNFKEQ. The DNA for the CDR3 is TGTGCCAGCAGCCAAGAAGCGTACGGACTAGCGGGATCTGTAGATACGCAGTATTTT. This sequence encodes CASSQEAYGLAGSVDTQYF.

This clone was counted once. V gene TRBV4-2 combines with J gene TRBJ2-1; unclear D gene. Germline V gene data show CDR1 as LGHNA and CDR2 as YNFKEQ. The V end lost 1 base, the J end lost 5 bases, and 3 bases lay between the germline ends. This CDR3 region has 12 residues. CDR3 protein: CASSQANNEQFF. The CDR3 DNA reads TGTGCCAGCAGCCAAGCGAACAATGAGCAGTTCTTC.

The chain is built from TRBV5-8 and TRBJ2-1; a possible D gene is TRBD1 (5 bases). This CDR3 comprises 15 residues. The V gene's germline CDR1 is SGHTS and CDR2 YDEGEE. The V end was cut by 0 bases, the J end by 4 bases, with 11 bases between. CDR3 amino acids: CASSLDQGNYNEQFF. DNA of the CDR3: TGTGCCAGCAGCTTGGATCAGGGCAATTACAATGAGCAGTTCTTC.

The CDR3 is CANALASSYNEQFF. The CDR3 nucleotides are TGTGCCAATGCTCTAGCGAGCTCCTACAATGAGCAGTTCTTC. The chain joins TRBV2 to TRBJ2-1; tentatively, D is TRBD2 (6 bases). The CDR3 is 14 amino acids. Trimming stripped 10 bases from V and 0 bases from J, with 13 bases between. Germline assignment: CDR1 SNHLY and CDR2 FYNNEI.

The chain is built from TRBV9 and TRBJ2-7, with 8 positions matching TRBD2. V was pared by 0 bases and J by 2 bases, with 7 bases of the junction left unmatched. CDR1 SGDLS and CDR2 YYNGEE come from the germline V gene. This CDR3 is 16 amino acids long. CDR3 DNA: TGTGCCAGCAGCGTAGCCGGTAGCGGGATACCCTACGAGCAGTACTTC. This gives the protein CASSVAGSGIPYEQYF.

The rearrangement links TRBV7-9 to TRBJ2-1; weak D call: TRBD2 (6 bases). The CDR3 runs 14 residues. Trimming left V 6 bases short and J 8 bases short, with 17 bases between. Germline V gene data show CDR1 as SEHNR and CDR2 as FQNEAQ (reference sequence). The CDR3 DNA reads TGTGCCAGCAGGGAGGGAACCCTAGGGGATGAGCAGTTCTTC. Amino acids: CASREGTLGDEQFF.

About this clone: This specimen includes other DNA sequences encoding the same CDR3. This rearrangement joins TRBV4-1 to TRBJ2-7, with TRBD1 matching 9 bases. The CDR3 is 14 residues long. Germline loops: CDR1 MGHRA, CDR2 YSYEKL. After removal of 6 bases from V and 2 bases from J, the junction contained 5 bases not matched to a gene. In DNA, the CDR3 is TGCGCCAGCAGTATTGGACAGGGGCCCTACGAGCAGTACTTC. Residues: CASSIGQGPYEQYF.

V gene TRBV6-6 combines with J gene TRBJ2-2; D unresolved. CDR1 is MNHNY, CDR2 SVGAGI, per germline (reference sequence). Deletions cut 0 bases from V and 8 bases from J, with 7 bases between. This CDR3 spans 13 amino acids. The CDR3 sequence: CASSYSAKGELFF. The CDR3 bases are TGTGCCAGCAGTTACTCGGCCAAAGGGGAGCTGTTTTTT.

The genes are TRBV19 and TRBJ2-3, with 12 bases identical to TRBD2. Germline loops: CDR1 LNHDA, CDR2 SQIVND (reference sequence). This CDR3 comprises 16 residues. The J segment lost 4 bases and the V segment lost 3 bases, leaving 5 bases of the junction unmatched. The CDR3 protein is CASSIETSGSADTQYF. Here the CDR3 DNA reads TGTGCCAGTAGTATCGAGACTAGCGGGAGCGCAGATACGCAGTATTTT.

This chain connects TRBV7-3 to TRBJ2-6; TRBD1 might be the D (6 bases). V was pared by 5 bases and J by 2 bases, with 10 bases between. This CDR3 region has 15 residues. CDR1 and CDR2 (germline): SGHTA, FQGTGA. The CDR3 loop is CASSPGTPGANVLTF. DNA of the CDR3: TGTGCCAGCAGCCCGGGGACACCTGGGGCCAACGTCCTGACTTTC. The full variable domain, with the rest looked up from reference TRBV7-3 and TRBJ2-6, is GAGVSQTPSNKVTEKGKYVELRCDPISGHTALYWYRQSLGQGPEFLIYFQGTGAADDSGLPNDRFFAVRPEGSVSTLKIQRTERGDSAVYLCASSPGTPGANVLTFGAGSRLTVL.

The chain employs TRBV5-1 and TRBJ2-1; D not certain. This CDR3 is 15 amino acids long. V dropped 1 base and J dropped 2 bases, with 10 bases sitting between them. Germline assignment: CDR1 SGHRS and CDR2 YFSETQ. The CDR3 sequence: CASSLNPGPYNEQFF. The CDR3 DNA follows: TGCGCCAGCAGCTTGAATCCTGGACCCTACAATGAGCAGTTCTTC.

The V call is TRBV29-1, the J call TRBJ2-7; no firm D call. Germline CDR1 reads SQVTM; CDR2 reads ANQGSEA. Trimming took off 6 bases at V and 2 bases at J, with 17 bases between the two ends. This CDR3 comprises 14 residues. In nucleotides, the CDR3 is TGCAGCGTGGCCGCTCGGTTATCGCCCTACGAGCAGTACTTC. Translating gives CSVAARLSPYEQYF.

DNA of the CDR3: TGTGCCAGCAGCGAGCGGGCTAGCACAGATACGCAGTATTTT. It translates to CASSERASTDTQYF. The chain joins TRBV9 to TRBJ2-3, with a possible D match to TRBD2 (6 bases). V lost 3 bases and J 0 bases, leaving 8 bases between the germline ends. Germline CDR1 SGDLS, CDR2 YYNGEE. The CDR3 is 14 amino acids.

As to this clone: Different DNA sequences within this sample yield the same CDR3. V and J are TRBV19 and TRBJ2-1, with 7 bases identical to TRBD2. Germline V gives CDR1 LNHDA, CDR2 SQIVND (reference sequence). CDR3 length: 14 residues. Germline trimming cut 4 bases from V and 1 base from J; bases unmatched to any gene: 1. The DNA for the CDR3 is TGTGCCAGTAGTACTAGCGGTTCCTACAATGAGCAGTTCTTC. This translates into CASSTSGSYNEQFF.

V and J are TRBV15 and TRBJ1-2; D is unresolved. Germline loops: CDR1 LNHNV, CDR2 YYDKDF (reference sequence). V lost 1 base and J lost 5, with 8 bases in between. The length of the CDR3 is 13 residues. The CDR3 reads CATSRGTGYGYTF. The CDR3 nucleotides are TGTGCCACCAGCAGAGGGACCGGTTATGGCTACACCTTC.

V is TRBV19 and J is TRBJ2-3; TRBD2 aligns across 10 bases. CDR3 length equals 16 residues. CDR1 LNHDA and CDR2 SQIVND come from the germline V gene (reference sequence). V dropped 5 bases and J dropped 6; count of bases not matched to a gene: 11. The CDR3 bases are TGTGCCAGTAGTGACCGTACCGGGACTAGCGCGGATACGCAGTATTTT. Encoded protein: CASSDRTGTSADTQYF.

The chain carries TRBV29-1 and TRBJ2-2; D gene uncertain. The germline V and J ends were trimmed by 1 base and 1 base, with 13 bases remaining between them. Germline V gene lookup returns CDR1 SQVTM and CDR2 ANQGSEA. The CDR3 spans 16 residues. The CDR3 sequence is CSVEGQLGRNTGELFF. As DNA, the CDR3 is TGCAGCGTTGAAGGTCAGCTGGGTAGGAACACCGGGGAGCTGTTTTTT.

The chain combines TRBV13 with TRBJ2-5; a possible D gene is TRBD1 (5 bases). Trimming removed 5 bases at V and 7 bases at J, with 17 bases between. The CDR3 loop spans 14 amino acids. Germline V lookup: CDR1 PRHDT, CDR2 FYEKMQ (reference sequence). The CDR3 sequence: CASSETRVPWTQYF. As DNA, the CDR3 is TGTGCCAGCAGCGAGACCAGGGTTCCCTGGACCCAGTACTTC.

This clone was counted once. CDR3 DNA sequence: TGTGCCACCAGAGGGACAGGGCAAGAGACCCAGTACTTC. It translates to CATRGTGQETQYF. V usage is TRBV5-8 and J usage is TRBJ2-5; 9 nucleotides line up with TRBD1. Germline V gene lookup returns CDR1 SGHTS and CDR2 YDEGEE. V shed 9 bases and J 2 bases; nucleotides not matched to a gene: 5. The CDR3 consists of 13 residues.

V is TRBV19 and J is TRBJ2-5; D is ambiguous. The length of the CDR3 is 14 residues. Trimming stripped 4 bases from V and 5 bases from J, with 14 bases between. CDR1 and CDR2 from the germline V gene are LNHDA and SQIVND (reference sequence). The CDR3 DNA follows: TGTGCCAGTAGTAGGACCGTTTTGATTGAGACCCAGTACTTC. Protein: CASSRTVLIETQYF.